The 13 T cell receptor beta chains presented below share a single source sample, sequenced in a study of blood T cell repertoires in COVID-19. Data came from immunoSEQ multiplex PCR; TCRdb stores just in-frame clones and leaves some out. Of 45,000 to 65,000 clones in the sample, 90% were seen once. Sequencing input: peripheral blood. These receptors originate from a human donor in a cohort sampled during active COVID-19.

The chain recombines TRBV2 with TRBJ2-7, with 10 bases identical to TRBD2. This CDR3 has 14 residues. Germline assignment: CDR1 SNHLY and CDR2 FYNNEI. Trimming took 4 bases from V and 0 from J; bases not matched to a gene: 0. The DNA for the CDR3 is TGTGCCAGCAGTGGGACTAGCGGCTCCTACGAGCAGTACTTC. This sequence encodes CASSGTSGSYEQYF.

The V and J genes are TRBV4-2 and TRBJ2-5; TRBD2 agrees at 8 bases. CDR3 size: 16 residues. The junction had 10 bases not matched to a gene; V was cut back by 4 bases and J by 3 bases. Germline assignment: CDR1 LGHNA and CDR2 YNFKEQ. The CDR3 spells CASSPVASGPEETQYF. Here the CDR3 DNA reads TGTGCCAGCAGCCCAGTGGCTAGCGGGCCAGAAGAGACCCAGTACTTC.

The chain recombines TRBV2 with TRBJ1-1; TRBD1 aligns across 8 bases. Germline trimming cut 2 bases from V and 5 bases from J; bases unmatched to any gene: 10. The CDR3 spans 16 residues. Looked up from germline, CDR1 is SNHLY and CDR2 is FYNNEI. This CDR3 reads CASSEFGTGGGTEAFF. The CDR3 DNA sequence: TGTGCCAGCAGTGAATTTGGGACAGGCGGAGGTACTGAAGCTTTCTTT.

This chain uses TRBV4-3 with TRBJ1-4, with D perhaps TRBD1 (5 bases). Germline CDR1 reads LGHNA; CDR2 reads YSLEER. The CDR3 is 18 amino acids. V was cut by 1 base and J by 1 base, with 16 bases left in between. The CDR3 DNA follows: TGCGCCAGCAGCCAAGGGGCAGAGCTAGGGGTAACTAATGAAAAACTGTTTTTT. Protein sequence: CASSQGAELGVTNEKLFF.

J is TRBJ2-1 and V is TRBV7-9; a weak D match, TRBD2 (7 bases). Germline assignment: CDR1 SEHNR and CDR2 FQNEAQ (reference sequence). Trimming pared 10 bases from V and 6 bases from J, leaving 22 bases between. The CDR3 runs 15 residues. This chain's CDR3 is CATKPRFRGGNEQFF. DNA for the CDR3: TGTGCCACCAAGCCACGCTTTAGGGGGGGCAATGAGCAGTTCTTC.

The rearrangement uses TRBV2 and TRBJ1-4; D possibly corresponds to TRBD1 (5 bases). Trimming took 6 bases from V and 8 from J, leaving 10 bases between them. The CDR3 loop spans 12 amino acids. CDR1 and CDR2 from the germline V gene are SNHLY and FYNNEI. CDR3 coding DNA: TGTGCCAGCAGGCAGGGAGGCGAAAAACTGTTTTTT. Residues: CASRQGGEKLFF. Together with reference TRBV2 and TRBJ1-4, the CDR3 gives the full variable domain: EPEVTQTPSHQVTQMGQEVILRCVPISNHLYFYWYRQILGQKVEFLVSFYNNEISEKSEIFDDQFSVERPDGSNFTLKIRSTKLEDSAMYFCASRQGGEKLFFGSGTQLSVL.

The J gene is TRBJ2-1, the V gene TRBV21-1; the D segment call TRBD1 is taken from the table without a DNA check. TRBV21-1 is recorded as a pseudogene. The CDR3 has 19 amino acids. CDR3 loop: CASSNRDRVLRKLNNEQFF. CDR3 DNA sequence: TGTGCCAGCAGCAACCGGGACAGGGTATTGAGGAAACTAAACAATGAGCAGTTCTTC.

The chain recombines TRBV11-2 with TRBJ1-2; TRBD1 matches at 7 bases. Germline V CDR1 and CDR2: SGHAT, FQNNGV. The CDR3 spans 15 residues. The ends lost 8 bases at V and 7 bases at J; junction bases unmatched: 16. The CDR3 here is CASGNKRGPGFGYTF. The DNA for the CDR3 is TGTGCCAGCGGAAACAAAAGGGGGCCAGGTTTTGGCTACACCTTC.

The chain uses TRBV5-4 and TRBJ2-2, with no clear D. The CDR3 is 15 residues long. V was cut by 4 bases and J by 3 bases, with 13 bases left in between. CDR1 SGHNT and CDR2 YYREEE come from the germline V gene (reference sequence). Here the CDR3 DNA reads TGTGCCAGCAGCCCCCCCGATGAGGACACCGGGGAGCTGTTTTTT. This codes for CASSPPDEDTGELFF.

This rearrangement joins TRBV19 to TRBJ2-1; 9 positions match TRBD1. The germline CDR1 and CDR2 sequences are LNHDA and SQIVND (reference sequence). The CDR3 consists of 15 residues. The V segment lost 1 base and the J segment 4 bases; nucleotides outside the gene matches: 2. The CDR3 DNA is TGTGCCAGTAGTATAGGAGGACAGGGGTACAATGAGCAGTTCTTC. As protein: CASSIGGQGYNEQFF. Drawing the rest from reference TRBV19 and TRBJ2-1, the complete variable domain is DGGITQSPKYLFRKEGQNVTLSCEQNLNHDAMYWYRQDPGQGLRLIYYSQIVNDFQKGDIAEGYSVSREKKESFPLTVTSAQKNPTAFYLCASSIGGQGYNEQFFGPGTRLTVL.

The chain employs TRBV9 and TRBJ2-3; 7 bases match TRBD1. CDR1 is SGDLS, CDR2 YYNGEE, per germline. Losses at the gene ends were 0 bases for V and 0 bases for J; bases not matched to a gene: 10. The CDR3 runs to 18 residues. DNA for the CDR3: TGTGCCAGCAGCGTAGTCTCCAGAGGGACAGCTAGCACAGATACGCAGTATTTT. Translated, it gives CASSVVSRGTASTDTQYF.

The V call is TRBV2, the J call TRBJ2-1; 11 nucleotides align to TRBD2. The CDR3 is made up of 15 amino acids. J lost 8 bases, V lost 6 bases, and 9 bases had no gene match. CDR1 and CDR2 (germline): SNHLY, FYNNEI. CDR3 loop: CASSARTSGLYEQFF. Written as DNA, the CDR3 is TGTGCCAGCAGCGCCAGGACTAGCGGGCTCTATGAGCAGTTCTTC.

The J gene is TRBJ2-3, the V gene TRBV6-5; 9 nucleotides agree with TRBD2. Germline V gene lookup returns CDR1 MNHEY and CDR2 SVGAGI. J was trimmed by 6 bases and V by 6 bases; bases with no gene match: 4. The CDR3 contains 13 residues. Written as DNA, the CDR3 is TGTGCCAGCAGCCGACTAGCGGTGGATACGCAGTATTTT. This gives the protein CASSRLAVDTQYF.